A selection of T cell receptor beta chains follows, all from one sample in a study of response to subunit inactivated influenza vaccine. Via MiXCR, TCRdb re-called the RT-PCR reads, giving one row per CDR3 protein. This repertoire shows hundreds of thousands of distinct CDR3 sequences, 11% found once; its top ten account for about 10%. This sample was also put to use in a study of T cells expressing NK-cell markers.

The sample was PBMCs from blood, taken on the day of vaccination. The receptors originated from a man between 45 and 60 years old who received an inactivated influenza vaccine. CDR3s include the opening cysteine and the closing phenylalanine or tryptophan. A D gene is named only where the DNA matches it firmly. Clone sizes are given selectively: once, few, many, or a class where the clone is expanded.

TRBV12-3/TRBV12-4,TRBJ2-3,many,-,CASKIITDTQYF,TGTGCCAGCAAAATAATCACAGATACGCAGTATTTT
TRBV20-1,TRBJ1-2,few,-,CSARGTGTVHGYTF,TGCAGTGCTAGAGGGACGGGGACCGTGCATGGCTACACCTTC
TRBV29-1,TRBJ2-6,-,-,CSVGRRGVGSSGANVLTF,TGCAGCGTGGGGCGGAGAGGTGTGGGAAGCTCTGGGGCCAACGTCCTGACTTTC
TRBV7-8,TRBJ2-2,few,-,CASSLSYGELFF,TGTGCCAGCAGCTTATCGTACGGGGAGCTGTTTTTT
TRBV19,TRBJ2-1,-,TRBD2,CASSGTSGRNSYNEQFF,TGTGCCAGTAGCGGGACTAGCGGGAGGAACTCCTACAATGAGCAGTTCTTC
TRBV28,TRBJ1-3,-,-,CASSFPGSSGNTIYF,TGTGCCAGCAGTTTCCCGGGCAGCTCTGGAAACACCATATATTTT
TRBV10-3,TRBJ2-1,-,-,CAISESGLWGTSYNEQFF,TGTGCCATCAGTGAGTCTGGTTTATGGGGGACCTCCTACAATGAGCAGTTCTTC
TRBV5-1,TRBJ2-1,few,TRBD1,CASEGAGDRGQFEQFF,TGCGCCAGCGAGGGGGCCGGGGACAGGGGGCAATTTGAGCAGTTCTTC
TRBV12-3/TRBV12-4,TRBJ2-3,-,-,CASSFVAARDTQYF,TGTGCCAGCAGTTTCGTGGCAGCCCGAGATACGCAGTATTTT
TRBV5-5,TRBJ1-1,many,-,CASSGGENTEAFF,TGTGCCAGCAGCGGGGGAGAAAACACTGAAGCTTTCTTT
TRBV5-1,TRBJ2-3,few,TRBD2,CASSLFATSDGTDTQYF,TGCGCCAGCAGCTTGTTCGCGACTAGCGATGGCACAGATACGCAGTATTTT
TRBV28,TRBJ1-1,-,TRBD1,CASSFLPGQGNTEAFF,TGTGCCAGCAGCTTCCTACCGGGACAGGGCAACACTGAAGCTTTCTTT
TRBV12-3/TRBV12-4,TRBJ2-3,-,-,CASSATTIGHTQYF,TGTGCCAGCAGCGCGACCACGATTGGCCATACGCAGTATTTT
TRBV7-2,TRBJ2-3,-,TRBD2,CASSLVSAGGLGTQYF,TGTGCCAGCAGCTTAGTCTCAGCGGGGGGGTTGGGTACGCAGTATTTT
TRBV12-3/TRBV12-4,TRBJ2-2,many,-,CASLLTGTNTGELFF,TGTGCCAGCTTACTGACTGGAACGAACACCGGGGAGCTGTTTTTT
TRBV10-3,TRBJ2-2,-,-,CAIRTPLGGVNTGELFF,TGTGCCATCAGGACCCCTCTGGGCGGGGTCAATACCGGGGAGCTGTTTTTT
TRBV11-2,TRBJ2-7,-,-,CASSLTDQGTGGYEQYF,TGTGCCAGCAGCCTAACCGACCAAGGGACTGGTGGCTACGAGCAGTACTTC
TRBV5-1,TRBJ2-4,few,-,CASSLEAPSRSNIQYF,TGCGCCAGCAGCTTGGAGGCCCCCTCTAGGAGCAACATTCAGTACTTC
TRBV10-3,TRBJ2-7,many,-,CAISKRTLEGVNEQYF,TGTGCCATCAGTAAGAGGACCCTCGAAGGTGTCAACGAGCAGTACTTC
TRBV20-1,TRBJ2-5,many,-,CSARPRTVDHLFQETQYF,TGCAGTGCTAGACCAAGGACAGTCGACCACCTTTTCCAAGAGACCCAGTACTTC
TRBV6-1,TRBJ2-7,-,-,CASSEVLGLYEQYF,TGTGCCAGCAGTGAAGTCCTGGGTTTATACGAGCAGTACTTC
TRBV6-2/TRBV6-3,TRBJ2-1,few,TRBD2,CASSYVAGANEQFF,TGTGCCAGCAGTTACGTCGCGGGAGCCAATGAGCAGTTCTTC
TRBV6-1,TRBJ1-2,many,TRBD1,CASSTTDRALNGYTF,TGTGCCAGCAGTACCACGGACAGGGCCCTCAATGGGTACACCTTC
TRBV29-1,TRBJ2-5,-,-,CSVAWQTRETQYF,TGCAGCGTTGCCTGGCAGACTCGGGAGACCCAGTACTTC
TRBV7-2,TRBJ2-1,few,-,CASSGRNTYNEQFF,TGTGCCAGCAGCGGTCGGAATACCTACAATGAGCAGTTCTTC
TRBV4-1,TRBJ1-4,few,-,CASSQEGSNGEKLFF,TGCGCCAGCAGCCAAGAGGGTTCCAATGGGGAAAAACTGTTTTTT
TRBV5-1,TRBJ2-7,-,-,CASSLEQVGPYEQYF,TGCGCCAGCAGCTTGGAACAGGTCGGTCCCTACGAGCAGTACTTC
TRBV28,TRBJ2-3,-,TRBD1,CASSPDRDTTDTQYF,TGTGCCAGCAGCCCCGACAGGGACACCACAGATACGCAGTATTTT